One and the same sample provided the 17 T cell receptor beta chains below, sequenced in a study of T cells in Graves' hyperthyroidism and ophthalmopathy. Amplification of TCR beta CDR3 regions was performed using RNA transcripts as template. Initially, a first-round RT-PCR of the TCR CDR3 employed the HTBI primer set. TCRdb re-called the multiplex PCR reads with MiXCR, one entry per CDR3 protein. The sample has over 350,000 distinct CDR3 sequences; under 15% are singletons. Sequencing was performed on blood. These receptors came from a man younger than 35 with Graves' ophthalmopathy.

The V call is TRBV7-8, the J call TRBJ2-1; D not certain. The CDR3 runs 14 residues. Germline V gives CDR1 SGHVS, CDR2 FQNEAQ. V shed 5 bases and J shed 4 bases, with 12 bases lying between them. In DNA, the CDR3 is TGTGCCAGCAGCCTACGACGGGTTTACAATGAGCAGTTCTTC. Its translation is CASSLRRVYNEQFF. Complete variable domain (other parts from reference TRBV7-8 and TRBJ2-1): GAGVSQSPRYKVAKRGQDVALRCDPISGHVSLFWYQQALGQGPEFLTYFQNEAQLDKSGLPSDRFFAERPEGSVSTLKIQRTQQEDSAVYLCASSLRRVYNEQFFGPGTRLTVL.

V and J are TRBV5-1 and TRBJ1-4; D is unresolved. Germline CDR1 reads SGHRS; CDR2 reads YFSETQ. The length of the CDR3 is 14 residues. With 2 bases removed from V and 3 bases from J, the gap between germline ends came to 8 bases. The CDR3 sequence is CASSLWGPNEKLFF. DNA for the CDR3: TGCGCCAGCAGCTTATGGGGTCCTAATGAAAAACTGTTTTTT.

J is TRBJ2-2 and V is TRBV30; D uncertain. The germline V and J ends were trimmed by 6 bases and 0 bases, with 17 bases remaining between them. CDR1 GTSNPN and CDR2 SVGIG come from the germline V gene (reference sequence). The CDR3 is made up of 16 amino acids. CDR3 loop: CACPPRHGSNTGELFF. DNA of the CDR3: TGTGCCTGCCCACCTCGGCATGGCTCGAACACCGGGGAGCTGTTTTTT.

This clonotype was counted ten times or more. The chain employs TRBV5-1 and TRBJ1-4; maybe TRBD1 (6 bases). The germline gives CDR1 SGHRS, CDR2 YFSETQ. V lost 5 bases and J 7 bases, leaving 12 bases between the germline ends. This CDR3 contains 13 residues. CDR3 sequence: CASSGDTFEKLFF. The CDR3 DNA sequence: TGCGCCAGCAGTGGGGACACATTTGAAAAACTGTTTTTT.

This clonotype was counted ten times or more. The gene calls are TRBV30 and TRBJ1-6; D gene uncertain. The CDR3 is 13 residues long. CDR1 GTSNPN and CDR2 SVGIG come from the germline V gene (reference sequence). The germline V and J ends were trimmed by 3 bases and 4 bases, with 7 bases remaining between them. CDR3 region: CAWRLEYNSPLHF. The CDR3 DNA reads TGTGCCTGGAGACTAGAATATAATTCACCCCTCCACTTT.

The gene calls are TRBV5-5 and TRBJ1-4; 10 bases map to TRBD1. CDR3 length equals 16 residues. Unmatched junction bases numbered 5, after V lost 0 bases and J lost 6 bases. CDR1 SGHKS and CDR2 YYEKEE come from the germline V gene (reference sequence). The CDR3: CASSLVPGQGYEKLFF. The DNA of the CDR3 is TGTGCCAGCAGCTTGGTGCCGGGACAGGGGTATGAAAAACTGTTTTTT.

At least ten counts were recorded for this clonotype. Here the CDR3 DNA reads TGCAGGGTTTCACAGGGGTTGATGAACACTGAAGCTTTCTTT. It is translated as CRVSQGLMNTEAFF. The chain links TRBV20-1 to TRBJ1-1, with TRBD1 matching over 7 bases. This CDR3 is built from 14 residues. Germline lookup yields CDR1 DFQATT and CDR2 SNEGSKA (reference sequence).

This clonotype was found many times. The chain has TRBV29-1 and TRBJ2-5; D ambiguous. Trimming took off 7 bases at V and 1 base at J, with 13 bases between the two ends. The CDR3 spans 13 residues. Germline CDR1 SQVTM, CDR2 ANQGSEA. In nucleotides, the CDR3 is TGCAGCGGACTCCGCGGAGTCCAAGAGACCCAGTACTTC. Protein sequence: CSGLRGVQETQYF. Full variable domain (outside the CDR3, taken from reference TRBV29-1 and TRBJ2-5): SAVISQKPSRDICQRGTSLTIQCQVDSQVTMMFWYRQQPGQSLTLIATANQGSEATYESGFVIDKFPISRPNLTFSTLTVSNMSPEDSSIYLCSGLRGVQETQYFGPGTRLLVL.

The chain carries TRBV7-9 and TRBJ2-1; TRBD2 aligns across 9 bases. Losses at the gene ends were 4 bases for V and 8 bases for J; bases not matched to a gene: 12. Germline loops: CDR1 SEHNR, CDR2 FQNEAQ (reference sequence). The CDR3 spans 16 residues. The CDR3 DNA follows: TGTGCCAGCAGCTCAAGGCGGGGGGGAGGTTTCGATGAGCAGTTCTTC. This encodes CASSSRRGGGFDEQFF.

Many counts were recorded for this clonotype. The chain combines TRBV30 with TRBJ1-2, with D hard to call. CDR3 length equals 12 residues. Germline CDR1 is GTSNPN and CDR2 is SVGIG (reference sequence). V was clipped by 5 bases and J by 3 bases, with 10 bases between them. CDR3 sequence: CAWGRSYYGYTF. CDR3 nucleotides: TGTGCCTGGGGGCGGAGCTACTATGGCTACACCTTC.

A few counts support this clonotype. The J gene is TRBJ1-1, the V gene TRBV7-6, with TRBD1 identical over 9 bases. The V gene's germline CDR1 is SGHVS and CDR2 FNYEAQ. The CDR3 loop spans 15 amino acids. Trimming cost V 5 bases and J 0 bases; bases outside gene matches: 4. The CDR3 sequence is CASSLRQGVNTEAFF. For the CDR3, the DNA is TGTGCCAGCAGCCTCAGACAGGGGGTGAACACTGAAGCTTTCTTT.

The genes are TRBV15 and TRBJ2-5; maybe TRBD1 (6 bases). Germline V gives CDR1 LNHNV, CDR2 YYDKDF (reference sequence). The V gene lost 0 bases and the J gene lost 4 bases, with 12 bases spanning the gap. CDR3 size: 15 residues. The CDR3 nucleotides are TGTGCCACCAGCAGAGACAGGGGATGGGGAGAGACCCAGTACTTC. It encodes CATSRDRGWGETQYF.

This clonotype was detected many times. The V and J genes are TRBV24-1 and TRBJ1-5; D is unclear. The germline V gene has CDR1 KGHDR and CDR2 SFDVKD. CDR3 size: 13 residues. V was cut by 4 bases and J by 6 bases, with 9 bases left in between. The CDR3 spells CATSDPAGQPQHF. CDR3 nucleotide sequence: TGTGCCACCAGTGACCCGGCGGGTCAGCCCCAGCATTTT.

This clonotype has a count of ten or more. The rearrangement joins TRBV20-1 to TRBJ2-1, with TRBD2 matching 10 bases. The V gene's germline CDR1 is DFQATT and CDR2 SNEGSKA (reference sequence). J was trimmed by 3 bases and V by 6 bases; bases with no gene match: 8. This CDR3 has 15 residues. The CDR3 DNA reads as TGCAGTGCCAGTATAAGCGGGAGGGACTACAATGAGCAGTTCTTC. The encoded protein is CSASISGRDYNEQFF.

There are a few counts of this clonotype. The chain has TRBV25-1 and TRBJ2-5; 11 bases are a match to TRBD2. The CDR3 loop spans 16 amino acids. Losses at the gene ends were 4 bases for V and 4 bases for J; bases not matched to a gene: 8. The germline gives CDR1 MGHDK, CDR2 SYGVNS. As DNA, the CDR3 is TGTGCCAGCAGTGGAAGAACTAGCGGGGGTTTAGAGACCCAGTACTTC. Translation: CASSGRTSGGLETQYF.

This clonotype was seen at least ten times. This rearrangement joins TRBV27 to TRBJ2-7, with D possibly TRBD1 on 5 matching bases. Germline lookup yields CDR1 MNHEY and CDR2 SMNVEV (reference sequence). V dropped 6 bases and J dropped 5 bases, with 17 bases sitting between them. This CDR3 is built from 14 residues. The CDR3 region is CASRRLTRRDEQYF. CDR3 DNA: TGTGCCAGCAGGCGACTGACCCGCAGGGACGAGCAGTACTTC.

As regards this clonotype: A much larger clone sits a single nucleotide away, making a read error possible. Since the CDR3 does not end with the conserved phenylalanine or tryptophan, this likely comes from a read error. The rearrangement links TRBV5-1 to TRBJ2-7, with D unclear. The CDR3 totals 13 residues. With 1 base removed from V and 0 bases from J, the gap between germline ends came to 5 bases. CDR1 and CDR2 from the germline V gene are SGHRS and YFSETQ. The CDR3 region has the DNA TGCGCCAGCAGCTTGACCGCCTCCTACGAGCAGTACCTC. Protein sequence: CASSLTASYEQYL.